This T cell receptor (beta chain) was recovered during a study of monozygotic twins with inflammatory bowel disease. This CDR3 has 16 residues. Germline CDR1 and CDR2: ENHRY and SYGVKD. On this clonotype: Its antigen remains unidentified.

TCRdb processed the 5' RACE reads again and assigns one entry to each CDR3 protein, with no DNA. Here the sample table reports hundreds of thousands of distinct CDR3 sequences. Study-wide points: Telling different T cell subtypes apart from each other was not possible.

The TCR originated in a human donor with ulcerative colitis or Crohn's disease, or a healthy co-twin of an affected twin (not recorded which). Sample: blood. This chain joins TRBV10-3 and TRBJ2-3; the TRBD1 assignment by TCRdb is unverifiable without DNA. CDR3 sequence: CAISDEGAVLEDTQYF.